One and the same sample provided the 6 T cell receptor beta chains below, sequenced in a study of regulatory T cells in long-lasting Graves disease. Both iRepertoire HTBI primers and Arm-PCR of CDR3 regions were used to build the TCR beta libraries. MiXCR was run by TCRdb on the multiplex PCR reads, yielding one entry per CDR3 protein. Here the sample spans 550,000 or so distinct CDR3 sequences, 12% being singletons. Time point defined: newly diagnosed GD, antithyroid drugs for less than 3 months. RNA from PBMCs was the source of the TCR library. This sample also belongs to another study, concerning T cells in Graves' hyperthyroidism and ophthalmopathy.

Material: peripheral blood mononuclear cells (PBMCs), obtained at new diagnosis, from a patient treated with antithyroid drugs. The receptors come from a woman in her thirties with Graves disease.

This clonotype was seen repeatedly, ten times or more. The chain carries TRBV7-8 and TRBJ2-6, with 10 bases identical to TRBD2. From germline, CDR1 is SGHVS and CDR2 FQNEAQ. V dropped 1 base and J dropped 0; count of bases not matched to a gene: 3. This CDR3 contains 18 residues. The CDR3 nucleotides are TGTGCCAGCAGCTTAGAACCTAGCGGGAGCTCTGGGGCCAACGTCCTGACTTTC. Residues: CASSLEPSGSSGANVLTF.

This clonotype was detected ten times or more. This chain's CDR3 is CASSISGRAGSYNEQFF. CDR3 in DNA: TGTGCCAGTAGTATATCTGGGAGGGCCGGTTCCTACAATGAGCAGTTCTTC. This chain connects TRBV19 to TRBJ2-1; TRBD2 agrees at 7 bases. This CDR3 has 17 amino acids. Germline V gives CDR1 LNHDA, CDR2 SQIVND (reference sequence). V shed 2 bases, J shed 1 base, and the junction held 8 bases outside the gene matches.

This clonotype was seen repeatedly, ten times or more. The chain uses TRBV20-1 and TRBJ1-2; D might be TRBD1 (6 bases). Germline V gene lookup returns CDR1 DFQATT and CDR2 SNEGSKA (reference sequence). Trimming cost V 6 bases and J 2 bases, with 10 bases left between them. CDR3 length: 12 amino acids. CDR3 nucleotide sequence: TGCAGTGCAGGGGGGGGAAACTATGGCTACACCTTC. It yields the protein CSAGGGNYGYTF.

In this sample, this clonotype turned up a few times. This CDR3 reads CASSQGGDYTDTQYF. The CDR3 DNA sequence: TGCGCCAGCAGCCAAGGGGGGGACTACACAGATACGCAGTATTTT. V is TRBV4-3 and J is TRBJ2-3; 7 bases map to TRBD2. Germline lookup yields CDR1 LGHNA and CDR2 YSLEER. The V segment lost 1 base and the J segment 2 bases; nucleotides outside the gene matches: 3. The CDR3 contains 15 residues.

With regard to this clonotype: The junction differs from germline at one of its ends, possibly a read error. The rearrangement joins TRBV6-5 to TRBJ2-7; TRBD1 agrees at 8 bases. The CDR3 has 14 amino acids. From germline, CDR1 is MNHEY and CDR2 SVGAGI. Here the CDR3 DNA reads TGTGCCATCAGTTACAGGGGGGCGAACTACGAGCAGTACTTC. This sequence encodes CAISYRGANYEQYF.

The chain uses TRBV28 and TRBJ2-5; D call uncertain. Trimming took off 6 bases at V and 2 bases at J, with 16 bases between the two ends. The germline V gene encodes CDR1 MDHEN and CDR2 SYDVKM. The CDR3 has 15 residues. The CDR3 loop is CASRPIGVVQETQYF. Here the CDR3 DNA reads TGTGCCAGCAGGCCTATTGGGGTAGTACAAGAGACCCAGTACTTC.